This is a list of T cell receptor beta chains from one sample in a study of blood T cell repertoires in COVID-19. Method: immunoSEQ multiplex PCR; TCRdb's copy keeps in-frame clones and lacks some. The data contain about 220,000 clones, 80% to 90% of them singletons. Sequencing used PBMCs or T cells enriched from blood (not recorded which). Receptors were obtained from a young woman with acute COVID-19. CDR3s include the opening cysteine and the closing phenylalanine or tryptophan. The D gene is left open where the match is weak. Not every row has a clone size; where given, it reads once, few, many or a size class.

V	D	size	J	CDR3	DNA
TRBV5-1	NA	NA	TRBJ2-7	CATYEGPRGEQYF	TGCGCCACCTATGAAGGGCCTAGGGGTGAGCAGTACTTC
TRBV19	NA	NA	TRBJ1-1	CASSIEIGTEAFF	TGTGCCAGTAGTATTGAAATCGGCACTGAAGCTTTCTTT
TRBV7-2	NA	once	TRBJ2-5	CASSLGGVALQETQYF	TGTGCCAGCAGCTTAGGGGGGGTCGCCCTACAAGAGACCCAGTACTTC
TRBV9	TRBD2	NA	TRBJ2-3	CASSPRTSGGSDTQYF	TGTGCCAGCAGCCCCCGGACTAGCGGGGGGAGTGATACGCAGTATTTT
TRBV12-3/TRBV12-4	NA	NA	TRBJ2-7	CASSPDRLYEQYF	TGTGCCAGCAGTCCGGACAGATTGTACGAGCAGTACTTC
TRBV6-5	NA	NA	TRBJ1-5	CASSPRARNQPQHF	TGTGCCAGCAGCCCCAGGGCGAGAAATCAGCCCCAGCATTTT
TRBV2	NA	NA	TRBJ2-3	CASKQGADTQYF	TGTGCCAGCAAACAGGGAGCAGATACGCAGTATTTT
TRBV19	TRBD1	NA	TRBJ1-5	CASSIDGTDNQPQHF	TGTGCCAGTAGTATAGATGGGACAGATAATCAGCCCCAGCATTTT
TRBV11-2	TRBD1	NA	TRBJ1-4	CASSSYRGINEKLFF	TGTGCCAGCAGCTCCTACAGGGGTATTAATGAAAAACTGTTTTTT
TRBV2	NA	once	TRBJ2-1	CASSELGGEAYNEQFF	TGTGCCAGCAGTGAATTGGGGGGAGAGGCCTACAATGAGCAGTTCTTC
TRBV5-8	NA	NA	TRBJ1-1	CASSFPDSLNTEAFF	TGTGCCAGCAGCTTCCCAGACAGCCTGAACACTGAAGCTTTCTTT
TRBV6-6	TRBD1	NA	TRBJ2-5	CASSLGQEETQYF	TGTGCCAGCAGTTTGGGACAGGAAGAGACCCAGTACTTC
TRBV19	TRBD1	NA	TRBJ2-3	CASSPRDRVTDTQYF	TGTGCCAGTAGTCCCCGGGACAGGGTCACAGATACGCAGTATTTT
TRBV7-9	NA	NA	TRBJ2-2	CASRLGANTNTGELFF	TGTGCCAGCAGACTTGGAGCAAATACGAACACCGGGGAGCTGTTTTTT
TRBV4-1	NA	NA	TRBJ1-4	CASSQREGIGTVDRKLFF	TGCGCCAGCAGCCAAAGGGAGGGGATCGGGACGGTGGATCGGAAACTGTTTTTT
TRBV11-2	NA	NA	TRBJ1-2	CASSPKTWRLEGYTF	TGTGCCAGCAGCCCTAAAACTTGGCGGTTGGAGGGCTACACCTTC
TRBV19	NA	NA	TRBJ1-5	CASRGQGYSNQPQHF	TGTGCCAGTAGGGGGCAGGGATATAGCAATCAGCCCCAGCATTTT
TRBV5-1	NA	NA	TRBJ1-1	CASSSTRNTEAFF	TGCGCCAGCAGCTCAACACGAAACACTGAAGCTTTCTTT
TRBV5-1	NA	once	TRBJ2-7	CASSWNSGGSYEQYF	TGCGCCAGCAGCTGGAATAGCGGAGGCTCCTACGAGCAGTACTTC
TRBV19	NA	NA	TRBJ1-5	CASSMSVYSNQPQHF	TGTGCCAGTAGTATGTCGGTGTATAGCAATCAGCCCCAGCATTTT
TRBV5-4	TRBD1	NA	TRBJ2-5	CASSRTGPETQYF	TGTGCCAGTTCACGGACAGGGCCGGAGACCCAGTACTTC
TRBV2	NA	NA	TRBJ1-1	CASSLQGQASTEAFF	TGTGCCAGCAGTTTACAGGGTCAGGCGAGCACTGAAGCTTTCTTT
TRBV3-1/TRBV3-2	NA	NA	TRBJ1-5	CASSQEVTGTQPQHF	TGTGCCAGCAGCCAAGAGGTAACAGGGACCCAGCCCCAGCATTTT
TRBV7-6	NA	NA	TRBJ1-1	CASSSLGWTNTEAFF	TGTGCCAGCAGCTCGCTGGGGTGGACAAACACTGAAGCTTTCTTT
TRBV15	TRBD1	NA	TRBJ1-2	CATSRLDRGIGGYTF	TGTGCCACCAGCAGGCTGGACAGGGGTATCGGGGGCTACACCTTC
TRBV10-3	TRBD1	NA	TRBJ1-6	CAISPGQASPLHF	TGTGCCATCAGTCCGGGACAGGCTTCACCCCTCCACTTT
TRBV19	NA	NA	TRBJ1-5	CASSISGEGNQPQHF	TGTGCCAGTAGCATATCCGGTGAGGGAAATCAGCCCCAGCATTTT
TRBV5-4	NA	many	TRBJ1-3	CASSPPEGNTIYF	TGTGCCAGCAGCCCCCCAGAAGGAAACACCATATATTTT
TRBV6-4	TRBD2	NA	TRBJ2-3	CASRRLAGAPDTQYF	TGTGCCAGCAGGCGGCTAGCGGGGGCCCCAGATACGCAGTATTTT
TRBV29-1	NA	once	TRBJ1-2	CSVGVGGDGYTF	TGCAGCGTTGGGGTAGGGGGGGATGGCTACACCTTC
TRBV5-1	TRBD1	NA	TRBJ1-2	CASSFRGYGYTF	TGCGCCAGCAGCTTCAGGGGGTATGGCTACACCTTC
TRBV28	NA	NA	TRBJ1-2	CASSPPSLQENYGYTF	TGTGCCAGCAGTCCTCCTTCCTTACAGGAGAACTATGGCTACACCTTC
TRBV7-7	TRBD1	NA	TRBJ1-6	CASSYTGTDNSPLHF	TGTGCTAGCAGCTACACCGGGACAGATAATTCACCCCTCCACTTT
TRBV6-6	NA	NA	TRBJ1-2	CASSSVYGYTF	TGTGCCAGCAGTTCGGTTTATGGCTACACCTTC
TRBV2	NA	NA	TRBJ1-1	CASSVEGGETEAFF	TGTGCCAGCAGTGTTGAGGGAGGGGAGACTGAAGCTTTCTTT
TRBV13	NA	NA	TRBJ2-3	CASSPIGGATDTQYF	TGTGCCAGCAGCCCGATAGGGGGGGCCACAGATACGCAGTATTTT
TRBV12-3/TRBV12-4	NA	NA	TRBJ1-5	CASSWASDQPQHF	TGTGCCAGCAGTTGGGCCTCCGATCAGCCCCAGCATTTT
TRBV25-1	NA	once	TRBJ2-1	CASSESSQGEQFF	TGTGCCAGCAGTGAATCTAGCCAAGGAGAGCAGTTCTTC
TRBV2	TRBD1	NA	TRBJ1-1	CASSNSRQGNTEAFF	TGTGCCAGCAGCAATTCTAGACAGGGCAACACTGAAGCTTTCTTT
TRBV4-2	TRBD2	few	TRBJ2-5	CASSHTSGGAVETQYF	TGTGCCAGCAGCCATACTAGCGGGGGGGCCGTCGAGACCCAGTACTTC
TRBV9	NA	NA	TRBJ1-4	CASSSHYRVGGNEKLFF	TGTGCCAGCAGCAGCCATTACAGGGTTGGCGGTAATGAAAAACTGTTTTTT
TRBV7-2	NA	NA	TRBJ1-2	CASSLIDYGYTF	TGTGCCAGCAGCTTAATAGATTATGGCTACACCTTC
TRBV2	NA	NA	TRBJ2-5	CASSESGVKRRETQYF	TGTGCCAGCAGTGAGTCAGGGGTAAAGCGGAGAGAGACCCAGTACTTC
TRBV9	NA	NA	TRBJ2-5	CASSTVGLETQYF	TGTGCCAGCAGCACAGTGGGGCTGGAGACCCAGTACTTC
TRBV29-1	NA	NA	TRBJ1-1	CSVEVLGGYTEAFF	TGCAGCGTTGAAGTCCTAGGAGGGTACACTGAAGCTTTCTTT
TRBV5-1	NA	few	TRBJ1-2	CASSPSGQSAGYTF	TGCGCCAGCAGCCCGTCAGGACAGTCAGCTGGCTACACCTTC
TRBV7-9	NA	NA	TRBJ1-1	CASSQREAAEAFF	TGTGCCAGCAGCCAGAGGGAAGCGGCTGAAGCTTTCTTT
TRBV3-1/TRBV3-2	NA	once	TRBJ2-2	CASSRGTGELFF	TGTGCCAGCAGCCGCGGCACCGGGGAGCTGTTTTTT
TRBV5-1	NA	NA	TRBJ2-1	CASSLGGEYNEQFF	TGCGCCAGCAGCTTAGGTGGGGAGTACAATGAGCAGTTCTTC
TRBV5-1	NA	NA	TRBJ2-3	CASSLSLARPTDTQYF	TGCGCCAGCAGCCTCTCCTTAGCGAGACCCACAGATACGCAGTATTTT
TRBV27	TRBD1	NA	TRBJ1-2	CASSSPGTGALATF	TGTGCCAGCAGTAGCCCCGGGACAGGGGCCCTAGCCACCTTC
TRBV24-1	TRBD1	NA	TRBJ2-3	CATSDADRGRDTQYF	TGTGCCACCAGTGATGCCGACAGGGGAAGGGATACGCAGTATTTT